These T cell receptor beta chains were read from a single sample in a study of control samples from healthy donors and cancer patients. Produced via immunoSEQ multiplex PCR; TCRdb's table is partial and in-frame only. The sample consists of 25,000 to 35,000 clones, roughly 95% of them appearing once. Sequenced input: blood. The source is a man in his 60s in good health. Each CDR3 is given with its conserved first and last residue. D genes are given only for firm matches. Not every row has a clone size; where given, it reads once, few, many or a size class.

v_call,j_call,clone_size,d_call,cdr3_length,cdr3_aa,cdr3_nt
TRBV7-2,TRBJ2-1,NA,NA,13,CASSHGQSNEQFF,TGTGCCAGCAGCCATGGACAGAGCAATGAGCAGTTCTTC
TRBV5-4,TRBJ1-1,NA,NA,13,CASSLNQGGRAFF,TGTGCCAGCAGCTTAAATCAGGGAGGACGGGCTTTCTTT
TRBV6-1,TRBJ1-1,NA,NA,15,CASSELGVGKTEAFF,TGTGCCAGCAGTGAATTGGGGGTGGGTAAAACTGAAGCTTTCTTT
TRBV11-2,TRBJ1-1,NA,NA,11,CASSLEFTAFF,TGTGCCAGCAGCCTGGAGTTTACGGCTTTCTTT
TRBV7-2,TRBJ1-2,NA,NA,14,CASSLATGVDGYTF,TGTGCCAGCAGCTTAGCGACCGGGGTAGATGGCTACACCTTC
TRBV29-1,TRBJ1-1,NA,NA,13,CSARGGGNTEAFF,TGCAGCGCACGGGGAGGGGGGAACACTGAAGCTTTCTTT
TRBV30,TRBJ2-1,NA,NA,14,CAWSSDSVNNEQFF,TGTGCCTGGAGTTCCGACAGTGTAAACAATGAGCAGTTCTTC
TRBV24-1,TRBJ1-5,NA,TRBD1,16,CATSGTDRGPNQPQHF,TGTGCCACCAGTGGTACGGACAGGGGGCCCAATCAGCCCCAGCATTTT
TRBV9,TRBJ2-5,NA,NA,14,CASSVDWRWETQYF,TGTGCCAGCAGCGTAGACTGGCGGTGGGAGACCCAGTACTTC
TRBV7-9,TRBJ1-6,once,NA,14,CASSLGGRYEALHF,TGTGCCAGCAGCTTAGGCGGACGCTATGAGGCCCTCCACTTT
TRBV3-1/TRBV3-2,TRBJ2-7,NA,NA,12,CASSQSGTEQYF,TGTGCCAGCAGCCAATCTGGGACAGAGCAGTACTTC
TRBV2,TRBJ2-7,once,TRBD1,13,CASSPGTAYEQYF,TGTGCCAGCAGCCCCGGGACAGCCTACGAGCAGTACTTC
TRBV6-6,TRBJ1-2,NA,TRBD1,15,CASSYGGTGSGGYTF,TGTGCCAGCAGTTACGGGGGGACAGGATCAGGAGGCTACACCTTC
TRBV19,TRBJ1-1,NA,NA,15,CASSTQTPVNTEAFF,TGTGCCAGTAGTACGCAGACTCCAGTGAACACTGAAGCTTTCTTT
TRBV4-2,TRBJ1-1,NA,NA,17,CASSQDNRERRFTEAFF,TGTGCCAGCAGCCAAGATAATAGGGAAAGGCGATTCACTGAAGCTTTCTTT
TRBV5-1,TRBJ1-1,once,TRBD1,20,CASSLGTGGSFSGVSGEAFF,TGCGCCAGCAGCTTGGGGACAGGGGGCTCGTTCAGCGGGGTCTCGGGTGAAGCTTTCTTT
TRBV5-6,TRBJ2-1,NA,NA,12,CAGSPGGDEQFF,TGTGCCGGCAGCCCCGGGGGAGATGAGCAGTTCTTC
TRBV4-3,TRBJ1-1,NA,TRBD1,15,CASSQDWDRVTEAFF,TGCGCCAGCAGCCAAGATTGGGACAGGGTAACTGAAGCTTTCTTT
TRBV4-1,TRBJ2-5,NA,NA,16,CASSLGTGTISGTQYF,TGCGCCAGCAGCCTAGGGACCGGGACAATAAGTGGGACCCAGTACTTC
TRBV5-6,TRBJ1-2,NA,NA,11,CASSLGYGYTF,TGTGCCAGCAGCTTGGGGTATGGCTACACCTTC
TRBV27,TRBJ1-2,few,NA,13,CASSLQGYTGYTF,TGTGCCAGCAGTTTACAGGGGTACACAGGCTACACCTTC
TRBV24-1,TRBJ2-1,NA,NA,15,CATSPRGRGVNEQFF,TGTGCCACCAGTCCCAGGGGCAGGGGGGTCAATGAGCAGTTCTTC
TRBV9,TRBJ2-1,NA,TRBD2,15,CASSTGGAGLNEQFF,TGTGCCAGCAGCACCGGGGGGGCCGGTTTGAATGAGCAGTTCTTC
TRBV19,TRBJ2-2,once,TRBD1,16,CASSPGTGYGTGELFF,TGTGCCAGTAGTCCCGGGACAGGGTATGGCACCGGGGAGCTGTTTTTT
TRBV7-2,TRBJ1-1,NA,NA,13,CASSLVWGTEAFF,TGTGCCAGCAGCTTAGTTTGGGGCACTGAAGCTTTCTTT
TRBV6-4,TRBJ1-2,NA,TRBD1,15,CASSAVTGGGYGYTF,TGTGCCAGCAGTGCCGTGACAGGGGGCGGCTATGGCTACACCTTC
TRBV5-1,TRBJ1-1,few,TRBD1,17,CASSLERGTGMNTEAFF,TGCGCCAGCAGCTTGGAAAGGGGGACAGGGATGAACACTGAAGCTTTCTTT
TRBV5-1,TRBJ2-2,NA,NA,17,CASSLAIMAANTGELFF,TGCGCCAGCAGCTTGGCCATAATGGCGGCGAACACCGGGGAGCTGTTTTTT
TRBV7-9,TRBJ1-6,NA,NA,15,CASSLSGRDNSPLHF,TGTGCCAGCAGCTTATCAGGTCGAGATAATTCACCCCTCCACTTT
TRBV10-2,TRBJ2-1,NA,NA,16,CASSKFAQGGGNEQFF,TGCGCCAGCAGTAAATTCGCACAGGGAGGGGGCAATGAGCAGTTCTTC
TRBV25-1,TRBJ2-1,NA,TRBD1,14,CAIAGTGAYNEQFF,TGTGCCATCGCCGGGACAGGGGCCTACAATGAGCAGTTCTTC
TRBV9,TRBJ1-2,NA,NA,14,CASSVDAENYGYTF,TGTGCCAGCAGCGTAGATGCGGAGAACTATGGCTACACCTTC
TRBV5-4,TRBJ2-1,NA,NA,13,CASSSELYNEQFF,TGTGCCAGCAGCTCGGAACTCTACAATGAGCAGTTCTTC
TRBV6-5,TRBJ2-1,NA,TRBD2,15,CASSRTSGGYNEQFF,TGTGCCAGCAGCAGGACTAGCGGGGGGTACAATGAGCAGTTCTTC
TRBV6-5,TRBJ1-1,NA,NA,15,CASRIQGYMNTEAFF,TGTGCCAGCAGGATTCAGGGGTATATGAACACTGAAGCTTTCTTT
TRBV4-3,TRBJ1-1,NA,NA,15,CASSHLVKGNTEAFF,TGCGCCAGCAGCCACCTCGTGAAAGGGAACACTGAAGCTTTCTTT
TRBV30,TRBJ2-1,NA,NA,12,CAWSLDPNEQFF,TGTGCCTGGAGTTTAGATCCAAATGAGCAGTTCTTC